This paragraph covers one T cell receptor (beta chain) sequence. This specimen belongs to a study of blood T cell repertoires in COVID-19. V gave up 0 bases and J gave up 1 base, with 20 bases separating them. Germline assignment: CDR1 SGDLS and CDR2 YYNGEE. The CDR3 runs 19 residues. TCRdb's table, derived via immunoSEQ multiplex PCR, lists solely in-frame clones and lacks some. The table records 200,000 to 300,000 clones, roughly 76% of them present only once. This receptor was obtained from an elderly woman with COVID-19, enrolled during active disease. This rearrangement joins TRBV9 to TRBJ2-1; D might be TRBD2 (7 bases). The sequencing input was peripheral blood. CDR3 in amino acids: CASSVGLVGGRLSYNEQFF. DNA for the CDR3: TGTGCCAGCAGCGTAGGGTTGGTCGGGGGGCGGTTGTCCTACAATGAGCAGTTCTTC.